These 6 T cell receptor beta chains originate from one sample sequenced in a study of T cells in Graves' hyperthyroidism and ophthalmopathy. TCR beta CDR3 sequences were amplified from RNA transcripts. Carried out on the TCR CDR3, a first-round RT-PCR used the HTBI primer set. MiXCR, run by TCRdb on the multiplex PCR reads, gives a single entry per CDR3 protein. Here the sample spans more than 650,000 distinct CDR3 sequences, about 14% being singletons. The sample comprised blood. Receptors originate from a woman younger than 30 with Graves' hyperthyroidism.

There are many counts of this clonotype. The chain employs TRBV7-2 and TRBJ2-3, with 12 bases matching TRBD2. CDR1 SGHTA and CDR2 FQGNSA come from the germline V gene. The junction had 9 bases not matched to a gene; V was cut back by 1 base and J by 4 bases. This CDR3 spans 18 amino acids. CDR3 DNA: TGTGCCAGCAGCTTAGTGACTAGCGGGAGTTATAGGGCAGATACGCAGTATTTT. Its protein product is CASSLVTSGSYRADTQYF.

For this clonotype: A much larger clone lies one base from this, so it may be a read error. This chain joins TRBV28 and TRBJ1-1, with D hard to call. The germline CDR1 and CDR2 sequences are MDHEN and SYDVKM. The CDR3 covers 14 residues. CDR3 sequence: CVSSDLWGNTEAFF. Here the CDR3 DNA reads TGTGTCAGCAGTGACCTCTGGGGGAACACTGAAGCTTTCTTT. The complete variable domain, with remaining parts taken from reference TRBV28 and TRBJ1-1, reads DVKVTQSSRYLVKRTGEKVFLECVQDMDHENMFWYRQDPGLGLRLIYFSYDVKMKEKGDIPEGYSVSREKKERFSLILESASTNQTSMYLCVSSDLWGNTEAFFGQGTRLTVV.

This clonotype was seen ten or more times. This chain uses TRBV6-2 or TRBV6-3 with TRBJ1-1; D not certain. Trimming removed 4 bases at V and 1 base at J, with 16 bases between. Germline assignment: CDR1 MNHEY and CDR2 SVGEGT. The CDR3 has 16 amino acids. For the CDR3, the DNA is TGTGCCAGCAGTTCCGACTGGGAGTTCGCGAACACTGAAGCTTTCTTT. Translating it yields CASSSDWEFANTEAFF.

The sample holds many counts of this clonotype. The V call is TRBV7-2, the J call TRBJ2-3; no clear D gene. Germline V gene data show CDR1 as SGHTA and CDR2 as FQGNSA. This CDR3 spans 15 amino acids. V was clipped by 6 bases and J by 2 bases, with 15 bases between them. CDR3 coding DNA: TGTGCCAGCAGTCCGCCCAATTCCTACACAGATACGCAGTATTTT. The encoded protein is CASSPPNSYTDTQYF.

This chain uses TRBV28 with TRBJ1-5; D is perhaps TRBD1 (6 bases). Germline CDR1 is MDHEN and CDR2 is SYDVKM. V lost 11 bases to trimming and J lost 3 bases, with 20 bases between them. The CDR3 is made up of 15 amino acids. For the CDR3, the DNA is TGTGCCTCGAGGGGGGATTTTGCTCCCAATCAGCCCCAGCATTTT. Residues: CASRGDFAPNQPQHF.

This clonotype was found many times. The V call is TRBV13, the J call TRBJ2-3; a weak D match, TRBD1 (6 bases). Deletions cut 0 bases from V and 5 bases from J, with 12 bases between. The CDR3 has 15 residues. Per the germline V gene, CDR1 is PRHDT and CDR2 is FYEKMQ (reference sequence). This CDR3 reads CASSLGVRGVDTQYF. CDR3 in DNA: TGTGCCAGCAGCTTAGGCGTCAGGGGAGTAGATACGCAGTATTTT.